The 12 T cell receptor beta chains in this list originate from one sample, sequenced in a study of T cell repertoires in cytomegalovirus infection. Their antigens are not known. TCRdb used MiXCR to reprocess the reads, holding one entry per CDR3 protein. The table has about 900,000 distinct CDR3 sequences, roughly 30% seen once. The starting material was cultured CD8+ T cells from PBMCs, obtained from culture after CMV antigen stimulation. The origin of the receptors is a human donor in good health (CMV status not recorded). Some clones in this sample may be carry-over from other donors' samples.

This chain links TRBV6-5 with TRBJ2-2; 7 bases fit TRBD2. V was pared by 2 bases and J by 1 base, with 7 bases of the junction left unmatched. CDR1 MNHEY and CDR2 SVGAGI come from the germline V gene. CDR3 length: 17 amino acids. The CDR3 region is CASSYVTSTENTGELFF. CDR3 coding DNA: TGTGCCAGCAGTTACGTGACTAGCACCGAGAACACCGGGGAGCTGTTTTTT.

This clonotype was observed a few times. CDR3 residues: CASSALPRTARGKYEQYF. DNA of the CDR3: TGTGCCAGCAGTGCCTTACCGAGGACAGCCCGGGGGAAATACGAGCAGTACTTC. V is TRBV6-1 and J is TRBJ2-7, with D possibly called TRBD1 or TRBD2 (6 bases each). V was clipped by 4 bases and J by 4 bases, with 26 bases between them. Germline assignment: CDR1 MNHNS and CDR2 SASEGT. The CDR3 covers 18 residues.

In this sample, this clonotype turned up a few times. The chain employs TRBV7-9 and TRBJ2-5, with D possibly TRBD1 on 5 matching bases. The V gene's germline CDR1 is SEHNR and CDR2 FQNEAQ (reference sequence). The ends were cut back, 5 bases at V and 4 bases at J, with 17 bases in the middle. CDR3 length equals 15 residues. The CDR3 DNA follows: TGTGCCAGCAGCCCTCCGGACACGGCTCGAGAGACCCAGTACTTC. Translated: CASSPPDTARETQYF.

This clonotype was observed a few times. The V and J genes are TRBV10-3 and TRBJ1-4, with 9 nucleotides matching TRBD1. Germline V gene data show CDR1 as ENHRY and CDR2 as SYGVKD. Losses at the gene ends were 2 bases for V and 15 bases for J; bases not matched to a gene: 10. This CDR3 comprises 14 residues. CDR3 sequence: CAISETRDRVRLFF. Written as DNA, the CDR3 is TGTGCCATCAGTGAGACCCGGGACAGGGTCCGATTGTTTTTT.

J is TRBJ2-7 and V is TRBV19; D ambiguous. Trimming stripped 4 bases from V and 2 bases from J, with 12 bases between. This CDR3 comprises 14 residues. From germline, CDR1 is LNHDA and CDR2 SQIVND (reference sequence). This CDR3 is CASSTSLATYEQYF. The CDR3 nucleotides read TGTGCCAGTAGTACAAGTCTGGCAACCTACGAGCAGTACTTC.

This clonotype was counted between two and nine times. The CDR3 here is CATSPREDMNTEAFF. The CDR3 DNA reads TGTGCCACCAGCCCGCGAGAGGACATGAACACTGAAGCTTTCTTT. J is TRBJ1-1 and V is TRBV15; tentatively, D is TRBD1 (5 bases). The CDR3 covers 15 residues. Germline-derived CDR1 and CDR2 are LNHNV and YYDKDF (reference sequence). The ends were cut back, 5 bases at V and 0 bases at J, with 13 bases in the middle.

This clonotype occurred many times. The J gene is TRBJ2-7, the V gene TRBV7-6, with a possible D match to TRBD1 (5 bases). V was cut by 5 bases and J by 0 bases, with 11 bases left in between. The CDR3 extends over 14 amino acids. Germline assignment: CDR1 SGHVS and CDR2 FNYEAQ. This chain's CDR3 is CASSRYDSSYEQYF. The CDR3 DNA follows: TGTGCCAGCAGCCGATACGACAGCTCCTACGAGCAGTACTTC.

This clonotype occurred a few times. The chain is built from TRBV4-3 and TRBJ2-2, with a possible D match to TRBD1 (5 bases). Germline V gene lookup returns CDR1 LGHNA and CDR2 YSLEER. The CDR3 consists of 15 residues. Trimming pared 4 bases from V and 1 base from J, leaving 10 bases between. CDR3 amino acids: CASSLGHMNTGELFF. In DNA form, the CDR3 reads TGCGCCAGCAGCCTCGGACACATGAACACCGGGGAGCTGTTTTTT.

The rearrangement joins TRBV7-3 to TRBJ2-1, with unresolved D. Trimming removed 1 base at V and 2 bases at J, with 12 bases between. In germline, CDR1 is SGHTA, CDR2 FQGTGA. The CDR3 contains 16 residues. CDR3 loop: CASSLIEGPPYNEQFF. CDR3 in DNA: TGTGCCAGCAGCTTAATCGAAGGACCCCCCTACAATGAGCAGTTCTTC.

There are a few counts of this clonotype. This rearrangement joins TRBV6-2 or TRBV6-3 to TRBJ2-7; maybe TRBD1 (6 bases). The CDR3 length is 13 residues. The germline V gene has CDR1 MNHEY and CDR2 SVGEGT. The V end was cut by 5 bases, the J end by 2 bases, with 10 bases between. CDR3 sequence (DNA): TGTGCCAGCAGTAAACAGGGCACCTACGAGCAGTACGTC. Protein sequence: CASSKQGTYEQYV.

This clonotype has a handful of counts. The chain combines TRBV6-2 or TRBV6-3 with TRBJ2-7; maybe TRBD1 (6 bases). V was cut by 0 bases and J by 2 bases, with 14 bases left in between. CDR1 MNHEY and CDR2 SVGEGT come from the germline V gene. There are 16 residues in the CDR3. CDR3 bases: TGTGCCAGCAGTTACTCAGAGACAGGCTATCCCTACGAGCAGTACGTC. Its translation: CASSYSETGYPYEQYV.

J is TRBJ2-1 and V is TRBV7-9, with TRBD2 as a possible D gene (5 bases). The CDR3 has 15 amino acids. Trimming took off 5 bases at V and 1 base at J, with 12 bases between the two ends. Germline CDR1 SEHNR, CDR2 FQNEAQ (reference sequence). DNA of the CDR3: TGTGCCAGCAGCCAACCGAGGGTGTCCTACAATGAGCAGTTCTTC. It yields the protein CASSQPRVSYNEQFF.